The next 6 T cell receptor beta chains were all read from a single sample in a study of T cells in Graves' hyperthyroidism and ophthalmopathy. RNA transcripts served as the template for amplifying TCR beta CDR3 regions. The study used the HTBI primer set for a first-round RT-PCR of the TCR CDR3. Using its own MiXCR run on the multiplex PCR reads, TCRdb lists one record per CDR3 protein. The table records about 420,000 distinct CDR3 sequences, roughly 15% of them present only once. The sequencing input was blood. The receptors derive from a woman under 30 with Graves' hyperthyroidism.

This chain connects TRBV30 to TRBJ2-3, with TRBD2 matching over 9 bases. This CDR3 is built from 15 residues. The junction had 8 bases not matched to a gene; V was cut back by 2 bases and J by 5 bases. CDR1 GTSNPN and CDR2 SVGIG come from the germline V gene (reference sequence). The CDR3, as DNA: TGTGCCTGGAGTCCCCTCGCGGGAGGGGGAGATACGCAGTATTTT. This sequence encodes CAWSPLAGGGDTQYF.

In this sample, this clonotype turned up a few times. This chain uses TRBV5-1 with TRBJ1-3, with a weak D call TRBD1 (5 bases). The germline gives CDR1 SGHRS, CDR2 YFSETQ. This CDR3 region has 13 residues. The V gene lost 6 bases and the J gene lost 0 bases, with 7 bases spanning the gap. CDR3 region: CASNQGSGNTIYF. CDR3 DNA sequence: TGCGCCAGCAACCAGGGCTCTGGAAACACCATATATTTT.

This clonotype was counted a few times. The rearrangement joins TRBV7-8 to TRBJ1-1; D unclear. V lost 0 bases and J 1 base, leaving 6 bases between the germline ends. The length of the CDR3 is 14 residues. Germline V gene lookup returns CDR1 SGHVS and CDR2 FQNEAQ. This chain's CDR3 is CASSLALENTEAFF. CDR3 coding DNA: TGTGCCAGCAGCTTAGCGTTAGAGAACACTGAAGCTTTCTTT.

This clonotype came up many times. The chain carries TRBV6-2 or TRBV6-3 and TRBJ1-5; 7 bases agree with TRBD1. Germline loops: CDR1 MNHEY, CDR2 SVGEGT. The CDR3 has 14 amino acids. With 11 bases clipped from V and 4 bases from J, the junction kept 11 bases outside the gene matches. The CDR3 coding sequence is TGTGCCGTTGGACGGTTGGGACAGAATCAGCCCCAGCATTTT. This codes for CAVGRLGQNQPQHF.

This clonotype turned up a few times. V and J are TRBV20-1 and TRBJ1-1, with no clear D. The CDR3 has 13 residues. Germline V lookup: CDR1 DFQATT, CDR2 SNEGSKA (reference sequence). The V end lost 2 bases, the J end lost 4 bases, and 11 bases lay between the germline ends. The CDR3 nucleotides are TGCAGTGCTAGAAAGGGTAGTGGCACTGAAGCTTTCTTT. It specifies CSARKGSGTEAFF.

V and J are TRBV12-3 or TRBV12-4 and TRBJ1-3, with 11 bases that match TRBD1. The CDR3 covers 16 residues. Germline trimming cut 6 bases from V and 3 bases from J; bases unmatched to any gene: 7. The CDR3 DNA follows: TGTGCCAGCAGCCAAGGGGACAGGGGGGTTGGAAACACCATATATTTT. Its translation: CASSQGDRGVGNTIYF.